One T cell receptor beta chain is described in this entry. Its antigen is not identified. This sample is part of a study of OX40 agonist ivuxolimab in advanced cancers. Whole-study findings and limits: Among the lowest peripheral clonal expansion occurred in 0.1-3.0 mg/kg partial responders. Undetermined was the antigen specificity of the expanded peripheral T cells.

V lost 4 bases and J lost 4; bases outside the gene matches: 9. Germline V gene lookup returns CDR1 SGHTA and CDR2 FQGTGA. The CDR3 has 16 amino acids. Profiling relied on immunoSEQ multiplex PCR, and the TCRdb table lists in-frame clones only, not all of them. The table lists more than 65,000 clones, more than 75% of them singletons, with roughly 6.1% in the top ten. The receptor's source is an adult with an advanced solid tumor such as melanoma, head and neck, liver or kidney cancer. J is TRBJ2-3 and V is TRBV7-3, with 9 bases identical to TRBD2. Sequenced material: CD4+ or CD8+ T cells sorted from blood, taken in a trial of the OX40 agonist ivuxolimab. CDR3 sequence: CASSSTSAGGSDTQYF. DNA of the CDR3: TGTGCCAGCAGCTCAACCTCAGCGGGGGGCTCAGATACGCAGTATTTT.